This TCR beta chain was profiled in a study of CD8+CD57+ T cells in acquired aplastic anemia (dated by TCRdb to between 2017 and 2018). A note on the overall study: DNA extracted from sorted CD4+ and CD8+ cells had a mean of 3.2 ug, with a range of roughly 0.19 to 27.4 ug. CD8+CD57+ expansion was defined as frequency above the mean frequency observed in healthy subjects.

Expansion of CD8+CD57+ cells had been shown by flow cytometry in the patients chosen for sequencing. Every patient had a diagnosis of severe acquired aplastic anemia based on International Study of Aplastic Anemia and Agranulocytosis and Camitta criteria. At the time blood was sampled, none of the patients had received any therapy. In this study, sorted CD4+ and CD8+ T cells from the blood of healthy subjects and of severe aplastic anemia patients had their TCR repertoires deep-sequenced. Patients were enrolled in the USA under clinicaltrials.gov protocols 00001620, 01623167, 00001397, 00071045, 00081523 and 00961064. Ficoll-Paque density gradient centrifugation was used to isolate peripheral blood mononuclear cells. Before DNA extraction, CD4+ and CD8+ T cells were sorted with FACS or magnetic beads. The CDR3 goes from the cysteine to the phenylalanine over 15 residues. Only the CDR3 region is kept as DNA, spanning 45 bases read in frame from base 1. From a lookup of the germline V gene, CDR1 and CDR2 are SGDLS and YYNGEE. The V and J ends are trimmed by 3 bases and 2 bases, leaving 14 bases between them.

This clonotype was detected ten times or more. What this receptor recognizes is not known. Base qualities are not at hand, and no much larger clone is one base apart. Genomic DNA served as template for TCR beta VDJ combination and CDR3 sequence profiling. TCR repertoire sequencing was run on an Illumina HiSeq 2000. The original pipeline was this. Repertoires were assessed using TRBV/TRBJ rearrangement plots, CDR3 size and DJ length profiles, and Simpson's diversity index. Whichever DNA sequence was most abundant in the deep sequencing data was defined as the immunodominant clone. CDR3 amino acid sequences were checked for sharing between subjects and were compared against published repertoires and the VDJdb database. TCRdb reworked the public reads: Q25 trimming with fastp, MiXCR clone assembly, productive beta chains retained. Rows with a matching CDR3 protein are joined into one entry that keeps the most common DNA and genes. The V and J calls here are based on TCRdb, not the publication. Here the sample has under 200,000 distinct CDR3 sequences; roughly 45% occur a single time. The ten largest account for roughly 3.5% of the sample.

Here is what the overall study found, with its caveats: Although around 30 CD8+ CDR3 sequences were shared by patients and controls, these sequences appeared highly expressed in patients and within the immunodominant clones of patients. Between patients and healthy controls, no significant difference in CD8+ Simpson's diversity was found (P=0.060).

The sequence was obtained from a human donor with aplastic anemia. Sequencing used sorted CD4+, CD8+, or CD8+CD57+ T cells (not recorded which) from PBMCs. This chain joins TRBV9 to TRBJ1-1; the best D guess is TRBD1, with 5 bases matching. Here is the DNA: TGTGCCAGCAGCGGGGGGGGGAGCACTAACACTGAAGCTTTCTTT. This gives the protein CASSGGGSTNTEAFF.